This T cell receptor (beta chain) comes out of a study of shared clonotypes between healthy human individuals. Study-level findings and limits: Sampling was confined to blood; repertoires within tissues likely differ. Naive subsets, compared against memory subsets, generally had larger estimated richness values.

Germline V lookup: CDR1 GTSNPN, CDR2 SVGIG (reference sequence). The CDR3 is made up of 13 amino acids. V shed 4 bases, J shed 4 bases, and the junction held 6 bases outside the gene matches. Clones were read by immunoSEQ multiplex PCR, and TCRdb kept only the in-frame ones, dropping some. Among roughly 2.4 million clones listed, around 95% were seen once. A remark on this clone: Its antigen is currently unknown.

The rearrangement uses TRBV30 and TRBJ1-1, with 7 bases matching TRBD1. The receptor comes from a man between 18 and 35 years old in good health. Input material: naive CD4+ T cells sorted from blood. Subset: CD45RA+ positively selected. CDR3 DNA sequence: TGTGCCTGGACTGACAGGGCGGGCACTGAAGCTTTCTTT. Amino acid sequence: CAWTDRAGTEAFF.